Given below is one T cell receptor (beta chain) in context. Its antigen is as yet unknown. Germline is not matched at one junction end, which may reflect a read error. Regarding treatment: oral pan-JAK inhibitor, 5-10 mg twice daily. The data originate from a study of CD8+ T cells in alopecia areata. For the study at large: The duration of tofacitinib was 6 to 18 months, with 6 months off drug afterward.

Extracted from the samples, RNA was reverse transcribed into cDNA to serve as the sequencing template. Clones were sequenced by immunoSEQ multiplex PCR, and TCRdb holds only the in-frame ones, with some missing. The sample lists 95,000 to 100,000 clones, roughly 60% occurring once. General study findings and limits: In lesional scalp, particularly from alopecia totalis/universalis, clonality was higher than in normal scalp. Mice showed clearer TCR sharing than patients did, a gap that was possibly HLA-related.

Source: CD8+ T cells sorted from blood, taken at week 56, from a patient treated with tofacitinib. This clonotype was obtained from a human donor with alopecia areata.

The CDR3 sequence: CSAEVGARTGGEQYF. The CDR3 nucleotides read TGCAGCGCTGAAGTCGGTGCCCGGACAGGGGGCGAGCAGTACTTC. J is TRBJ2-7 and V is TRBV29-1, with 10 bases aligning to TRBD1. CDR3 size: 15 residues. CDR1 is SQVTM and CDR2 is ANQGSEA in the germline V gene.